This T cell receptor (beta chain) comes out of a study of neurological immune-mediated disorders. Study-level findings and limits: There were no CDR3 amino acid sequences shared by expanded clones across subjects, a result suggesting private repertoires in all groups. The multiple sclerosis repertoire cluster was associated with no clinical or MRI feature. One related-CDR3 cluster, found by phylogenetic grouping, held repertoires of 18 of 34 multiple sclerosis patients and is a possible signature.

Over 200 million TCR-beta sequences from 15-18 subjects were obtained in each sequencing run. TCRdb re-called the 5' RACE reads through MiXCR, storing one row per CDR3 protein. The table lists around 70,000 distinct CDR3 sequences, approximately 3.3% of them singletons. The CDR3 has 14 residues. Trimming removed 1 base from V and 7 bases from J, with 10 bases in between. Germline loops: CDR1 SEHNR, CDR2 FQNEAQ (reference sequence). This clonotype has at least ten counts. As yet, its antigen is unknown. The sequence was obtained from a woman in her forties or fifties with multiple sclerosis. Sequenced material: PBMCs. The genes are TRBV7-9 and TRBJ1-4; D gene unclear. The CDR3 loop reads CASSLGGVGEKLFF. CDR3 DNA: TGTGCCAGCAGCTTAGGTGGGGTTGGTGAAAAACTGTTTTTT.